These 2 T cell receptor beta chains originate from one sample sequenced in a study of cytomegalovirus exposure and HLA in healthy donors. PCR primers comprised 60 Vbeta and 13 Jbeta primers. Repertoires were generated with immunoSEQ multiplex PCR, while TCRdb's copy carries only in-frame clones and drops some. This table holds more than 45,000 clones. The sample was PBMCs. These TCRs come from a woman between 55 and 75 years old in good health and CMV-seropositive.

The chain has TRBV9 and TRBJ2-5; 8 bases match TRBD1. V trimming: 0 bases; J trimming: 6 bases; junction bases outside the gene matches: 7. This CDR3 is built from 15 residues. Germline CDR1 SGDLS, CDR2 YYNGEE. The CDR3 bases are TGTGCCAGCAGCGTAGCTCTGGACAGGGTACAGACCCAGTACTTC. Amino acid sequence: CASSVALDRVQTQYF.

The chain combines TRBV7-2 with TRBJ1-2; D ambiguous. The CDR3 has 14 amino acids. The ends were cut back, 0 bases at V and 6 bases at J, with 11 bases in the middle. Germline CDR1 and CDR2: SGHTA and FQGNSA. CDR3 coding DNA: TGTGCCAGCAGCTTAGCGAGCCGGGAGGATGGCTACACCTTC. It yields the protein CASSLASREDGYTF.